A single sample is the source of the 30 T cell receptor beta chains below, sequenced in a study of blood T cell repertoires in COVID-19. Some clones are missing from TCRdb's copy, which holds only in-frame ones; the method was immunoSEQ multiplex PCR. This table has 110,000 to 150,000 clones, 65% to 85% appearing once. Sequencing was performed on peripheral blood. The source of these receptors is a man over 45 with active or convalescent COVID-19.

The chain uses TRBV10-3 and TRBJ2-3; D is perhaps TRBD2 (5 bases). Per germline, CDR1 ENHRY and CDR2 SYGVKD. V was cut by 6 bases and J by 0 bases, with 13 bases left in between. This CDR3 is 15 amino acids long. This CDR3 reads CAIRDAGSSTDTQYF. The CDR3 region has the DNA TGTGCCATCAGAGATGCGGGCTCTAGCACAGATACGCAGTATTTT.

This chain connects TRBV4-1 to TRBJ1-1; D is possibly TRBD1 (6 bases). The CDR3 sequence is 13 residues long. V lost 2 bases, J lost 5 bases, and 9 bases lay in between. Germline V gene lookup returns CDR1 MGHRA and CDR2 YSYEKL. CDR3: CASSQYRDTEAFF. In DNA form, the CDR3 reads TGCGCCAGCAGCCAATACAGGGATACTGAAGCTTTCTTT.

V is TRBV28 and J is TRBJ2-5, with D unclear. The V and J ends lost 3 bases and 0 bases respectively, with 8 bases between them. This CDR3 region has 14 residues. Germline V lookup: CDR1 MDHEN, CDR2 SYDVKM. The CDR3 sequence: CASSFPRYQETQYF. In DNA form, the CDR3 reads TGTGCCAGCAGTTTTCCCCGTTACCAAGAGACCCAGTACTTC.

This clone was counted a single time. The chain carries TRBV7-9 and TRBJ2-5; D might be TRBD2 (5 bases). CDR3 length: 15 residues. Trimming took 3 bases from V and 0 from J, leaving 11 bases between them. Germline CDR1 is SEHNR and CDR2 is FQNEAQ (reference sequence). CDR3 amino acids: CASSFSGGYQETQYF. In nucleotides, the CDR3 is TGTGCCAGCAGCTTTTCTGGCGGGTACCAAGAGACCCAGTACTTC.

The table lists this clone with a count of one. The V gene is TRBV3-1 (or the pseudogene TRBV3-2), the J gene TRBJ2-1; 10 bases are a match to TRBD1. Germline CDR1 is LGHDT and CDR2 is YNNKEL (reference sequence). V shed 1 base and J 4 bases; nucleotides not matched to a gene: 1. The CDR3 runs 15 residues. The CDR3 sequence: CASSQGDRGYNEQFF. The CDR3 region has the DNA TGTGCCAGCAGCCAAGGGGACAGGGGTTACAATGAGCAGTTCTTC.

This sequence joins TRBV7-2 and TRBJ2-3; 11 nucleotides line up with TRBD2. The length of the CDR3 is 17 residues. The trim removed 5 bases at V and 3 bases at J, leaving 10 bases unmatched. Germline CDR1 SGHTA, CDR2 FQGNSA. CDR3 in amino acids: CASSPPSGRKGTDTQYF. The CDR3 nucleotides are TGTGCCAGCAGCCCGCCTAGCGGGAGGAAGGGAACAGATACGCAGTATTTT.

This chain connects TRBV5-1 to TRBJ2-6; possible D gene TRBD1, 7 bases. CDR1 SGHRS and CDR2 YFSETQ come from the germline V gene. Trimming left V 3 bases short and J 0 bases short, with 10 bases between. CDR3 length equals 16 residues. CDR3 in amino acids: CASSYQGGSGANVLTF. CDR3 nucleotide sequence: TGCGCCAGCAGCTACCAGGGGGGCTCTGGGGCCAACGTCCTGACTTTC.

The rearrangement joins TRBV7-9 to TRBJ1-4; tentatively, D is TRBD1 (6 bases). Per the germline V gene, CDR1 is SEHNR and CDR2 is FQNEAQ (reference sequence). The V end lost 5 bases, the J end lost 7 bases, and 17 bases lay between the germline ends. CDR3 length: 15 residues. CDR3 protein: CASSHREEVPEKLFF. In nucleotides, the CDR3 is TGTGCCAGCAGCCACAGGGAAGAGGTCCCTGAAAAACTGTTTTTT.

The V call is TRBV7-3, the J call TRBJ1-1; D possibly corresponds to TRBD1 (6 bases). The CDR3 consists of 15 residues. V shed 1 base and J shed 2 bases, with 11 bases lying between them. CDR1 is SGHTA, CDR2 FQGTGA, per germline. The CDR3 loop reads CASSLIPDSNTEAFF. CDR3 DNA: TGTGCCAGCAGCTTAATTCCGGACAGTAACACTGAAGCTTTCTTT.

CDR3 nucleotides: TGTGCCAGCAGTTTTATGCCAGGGGAGGGGGGTCAGCCCCAGCATTTT. Residues: CASSFMPGEGGQPQHF. This rearrangement joins TRBV28 to TRBJ1-5; D may be TRBD1 (6 bases). V was trimmed by 3 bases and J by 6 bases, leaving 18 bases between them. The CDR3 has 16 residues. Germline CDR1 MDHEN, CDR2 SYDVKM.

Note on this clone: This specimen includes other DNA sequences encoding the same CDR3. The chain uses TRBV6-6 and TRBJ2-7; the match to TRBD2 covers 9 bases. Germline-derived CDR1 and CDR2 are MNHNY and SVGAGI (reference sequence). The trim removed 6 bases at V and 6 bases at J, leaving 6 bases unmatched. The CDR3 runs to 13 residues. The CDR3 nucleotides read TGTGCCAGCAGCCCTGGACTAGCGAGCGAGCAGTACTTC. It is translated as CASSPGLASEQYF.

V is TRBV19 and J is TRBJ1-2, with D maybe TRBD1 (6 bases). The CDR3 has 12 residues. The germline V and J ends were trimmed by 7 bases and 8 bases, with 14 bases remaining between them. Per the germline V gene, CDR1 is LNHDA and CDR2 is SQIVND (reference sequence). CDR3 nucleotides: TGTGCCAGTACTAAGGAGGACAGAGGCTACACCTTC. Encoded protein: CASTKEDRGYTF.

This CDR3 reads CASSQDAGRGSSYEQYF. CDR3 DNA sequence: TGTGCCAGCAGCCAAGACGCGGGCAGGGGGAGCTCCTACGAGCAGTACTTC. V and J are TRBV3-1 (or the pseudogene TRBV3-2) and TRBJ2-7, with TRBD1 matching 7 bases. Germline V gene lookup returns CDR1 LGHDT and CDR2 YNNKEL (reference sequence). Unmatched junction bases numbered 8, after V lost 0 bases and J lost 0 bases. CDR3 length equals 17 residues.

The chain is built from TRBV11-2 and TRBJ1-2; D gene unclear. Germline lookup yields CDR1 SGHAT and CDR2 FQNNGV. The CDR3 contains 14 residues. Trimming cost V 1 base and J 7 bases, with 13 bases left between them. This CDR3 is CASSLGGGSGGYTF. CDR3 in DNA: TGTGCCAGCAGCTTAGGAGGCGGGTCCGGTGGCTACACCTTC.

V usage is TRBV5-1 and J usage is TRBJ2-2, with 12 bases fitting TRBD2. This CDR3 is 17 amino acids long. J lost 4 bases, V lost 3 bases, and 7 bases had no gene match. The germline V gene has CDR1 SGHRS and CDR2 YFSETQ. CDR3 loop: CASSSSGRALGTGELFF. CDR3 nucleotides: TGCGCCAGCAGCTCTAGCGGGAGGGCCCTCGGCACCGGGGAGCTGTTTTTT.

This clone appeared a few times. The chain joins TRBV5-8 to TRBJ2-1, with 9 bases aligning to TRBD2. Germline values: CDR1 SGHTS, CDR2 YDEGEE. The CDR3 runs 15 residues. The ends lost 2 bases at V and 5 bases at J; junction bases unmatched: 5. The CDR3 here is CASSFKGLAHNEQFF. The DNA for the CDR3 is TGTGCCAGCAGCTTCAAGGGACTAGCCCACAATGAGCAGTTCTTC.

The V and J genes are TRBV28 and TRBJ2-3; D is perhaps TRBD1 (6 bases). The V end was cut by 4 bases, the J end by 3 bases, with 11 bases between. The CDR3 extends over 14 amino acids. Germline V lookup: CDR1 MDHEN, CDR2 SYDVKM. The CDR3 DNA follows: TGTGCCAGCAGTTGGAGACAGGCGACAGATACGCAGTATTTT. The encoded protein is CASSWRQATDTQYF.

The V gene is TRBV11-3, the J gene TRBJ2-7; TRBD2 agrees at 7 bases. The CDR3 covers 15 residues. The ends lost 5 bases at V and 3 bases at J; junction bases unmatched: 10. The germline V gene has CDR1 SGHNT and CDR2 YENEEA. The CDR3 DNA reads TGTGCCAGCAGCCCCCGGGGCGGGAGCGGCTACGAGCAGTACTTC. This gives the protein CASSPRGGSGYEQYF. Drawing the rest from reference TRBV11-3 and TRBJ2-7, the complete variable domain is EAGVVQSPRYKIIEKKQPVAFWCNPISGHNTLYWYLQNLGQGPELLIRYENEEAVDDSQLPKDRFSAERLKGVDSTLKIQPAELGDSAVYLCASSPRGGSGYEQYFGPGTRLTVT.

The chain is built from TRBV6-5 and TRBJ1-3, with D perhaps TRBD1 (5 bases). CDR3 length: 14 residues. With 7 bases removed from V and 3 bases from J, the gap between germline ends came to 13 bases. The germline gives CDR1 MNHEY, CDR2 SVGAGI. In DNA form, the CDR3 reads TGTGCCAGCACAAGGACAACCGATGGAAACACCATATATTTT. The encoded protein is CASTRTTDGNTIYF.

The rearrangement links TRBV27 to TRBJ2-2, with 7 bases aligning to TRBD1. Trimming removed 1 base from V and 3 bases from J; junction bases left unmatched: 5. The V gene's germline CDR1 is MNHEY and CDR2 SMNVEV (reference sequence). The CDR3 totals 16 residues. As DNA, the CDR3 is TGTGCCAGCAGTTTATTCGGGACAGATGACACCGGGGAGCTGTTTTTT. Protein sequence: CASSLFGTDDTGELFF.

This chain links TRBV7-8 with TRBJ2-7; D is perhaps TRBD2 (5 bases). The CDR3 runs 14 residues. Looked up from germline, CDR1 is SGHVS and CDR2 is FQNEAQ. The V end lost 5 bases, the J end lost 0 bases, and 11 bases lay between the germline ends. CDR3 bases: TGTGCCAGCAGCAAGTCCGGGAACTCCTACGAGCAGTACTTC. The encoded protein is CASSKSGNSYEQYF.

V and J are TRBV28 and TRBJ1-1; no clear D gene. Looked up from germline, CDR1 is MDHEN and CDR2 is SYDVKM. V gave up 5 bases and J gave up 7 bases, with 5 bases separating them. The CDR3 is made up of 10 amino acids. CDR3 sequence: CASSAGEAFF. CDR3 sequence (DNA): TGTGCCAGCAGTGCCGGTGAAGCTTTCTTT.

The V call is TRBV5-1, the J call TRBJ1-2; unclear D gene. CDR3 length: 13 amino acids. V lost 1 base and J 2 bases, leaving 6 bases between the germline ends. CDR1 and CDR2 from the germline V gene are SGHRS and YFSETQ. CDR3 protein: CASSLNINYGYTF. CDR3 bases: TGCGCCAGCAGCTTGAATATAAACTATGGCTACACCTTC.

The rearrangement uses TRBV27 and TRBJ2-3; D is unresolved. CDR3 length: 15 residues. V was clipped by 1 base and J by 1 base, with 9 bases between them. Germline V gene data show CDR1 as MNHEY and CDR2 as SMNVEV (reference sequence). The CDR3 DNA reads TGTGCCAGCAGTTTATACACGATTGGCACAGATACGCAGTATTTT. This sequence encodes CASSLYTIGTDTQYF.

The chain is built from TRBV3-1 (or the pseudogene TRBV3-2) and TRBJ1-1, with D possibly TRBD1 on 6 matching bases. Trimming removed 3 bases from V and 10 bases from J, with 21 bases in between. The CDR3 runs to 15 residues. Looked up from germline, CDR1 is LGHDT and CDR2 is YNNKEL (reference sequence). CDR3 protein: CASSQDSSTSRGAFF. In DNA form, the CDR3 reads TGTGCCAGCAGCCAGGACAGTTCCACCTCAAGAGGAGCTTTCTTT.

This sequence joins TRBV5-1 and TRBJ1-1; perhaps TRBD1 as D (6 bases). Deletions cut 4 bases from V and 4 bases from J, with 11 bases between. The CDR3 is 13 amino acids. Looked up from germline, CDR1 is SGHRS and CDR2 is YFSETQ. The CDR3, as DNA: TGCGCCAGCAGCCAGGGGAGCGGCACTGAAGCTTTCTTT. Translation: CASSQGSGTEAFF. Complete variable domain (other parts from reference TRBV5-1 and TRBJ1-1): KAGVTQTPRYLIKTRGQQVTLSCSPISGHRSVSWYQQTPGQGLQFLFEYFSETQRNKGNFPGRFSGRQFSNSRSEMNVSTLELGDSALYLCASSQGSGTEAFFGQGTRLTVV.

V is TRBV11-3 and J is TRBJ2-2; 11 positions agree with TRBD1. This CDR3 comprises 16 residues. Germline trimming cut 4 bases from V and 4 bases from J; bases unmatched to any gene: 5. The V gene's germline CDR1 is SGHNT and CDR2 YENEEA. The CDR3 region has the DNA TGTGCCAGCAGCTCTCCGGGACAGGGGGTCACCGGGGAGCTGTTTTTT. Its translation is CASSSPGQGVTGELFF. The full variable domain, in which reference TRBV11-3 and TRBJ2-2 provide the parts outside the CDR3, is EAGVVQSPRYKIIEKKQPVAFWCNPISGHNTLYWYLQNLGQGPELLIRYENEEAVDDSQLPKDRFSAERLKGVDSTLKIQPAELGDSAVYLCASSSPGQGVTGELFFGEGSRLTVL.

The chain has TRBV6-1 and TRBJ2-3; 14 bases are shared with TRBD2. This CDR3 has 16 residues. V dropped 3 bases and J dropped 4; count of bases not matched to a gene: 3. Germline V gene data show CDR1 as MNHNS and CDR2 as SASEGT. CDR3 coding DNA: TGTGCCAGCAGTGAGGGGGGACTAGCGGGAGCAGATACGCAGTATTTT. It is translated as CASSEGGLAGADTQYF.

This chain joins TRBV9 and TRBJ2-1; TRBD2 aligns across 10 bases. The CDR3 contains 23 residues. V trimming: 2 bases; J trimming: 0 bases; junction bases outside the gene matches: 23. Looked up from germline, CDR1 is SGDLS and CDR2 is YYNGEE. Here the CDR3 reads CASSVGGSTLWGLAFSSYNEQFF. The CDR3 coding sequence is TGTGCCAGCAGCGTCGGAGGCTCCACATTGTGGGGACTAGCGTTTAGCTCCTACAATGAGCAGTTCTTC.

The V call is TRBV4-1, the J call TRBJ1-5; tentative D call: TRBD1 (5 bases). V lost 5 bases and J 6 bases, leaving 17 bases between the germline ends. This CDR3 has 15 residues. Looked up from germline, CDR1 is MGHRA and CDR2 is YSYEKL. As DNA, the CDR3 is TGCGCCAGCAGCGACCGGGCAGGGAACGGTCAGCCCCAGCATTTT. Translation: CASSDRAGNGQPQHF.